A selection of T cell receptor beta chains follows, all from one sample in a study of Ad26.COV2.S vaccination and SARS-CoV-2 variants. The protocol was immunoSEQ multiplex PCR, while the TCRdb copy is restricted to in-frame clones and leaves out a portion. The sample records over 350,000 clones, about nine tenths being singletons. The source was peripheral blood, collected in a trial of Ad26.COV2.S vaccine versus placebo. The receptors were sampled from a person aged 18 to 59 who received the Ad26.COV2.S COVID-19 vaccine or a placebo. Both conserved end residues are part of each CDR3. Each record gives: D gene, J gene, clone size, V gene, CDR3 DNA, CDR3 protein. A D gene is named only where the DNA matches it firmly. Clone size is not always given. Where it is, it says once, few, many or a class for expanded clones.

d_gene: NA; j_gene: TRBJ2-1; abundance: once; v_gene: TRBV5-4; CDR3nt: TGTGCCAGCAGCCCTCTTACTAGCTTCAATGAGCAGTTCTTC; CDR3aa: CASSPLTSFNEQFF
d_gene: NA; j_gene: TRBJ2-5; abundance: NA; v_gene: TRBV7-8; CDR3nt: TGTGCCAGCAGCTTAGTAGGGGTTGCGGGCCAAGAGACCCAGTACTTC; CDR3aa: CASSLVGVAGQETQYF
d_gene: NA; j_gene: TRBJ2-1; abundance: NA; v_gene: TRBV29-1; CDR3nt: TGCAGCGTTGAATCCGGTCAGGCTACGTACAATGAGCAGTTCTTC; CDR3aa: CSVESGQATYNEQFF
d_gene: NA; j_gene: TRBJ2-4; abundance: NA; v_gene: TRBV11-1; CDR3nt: TGTGCCAGCAGCCCCCCGCAGGGGACCATTCAGTACTTC; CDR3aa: CASSPPQGTIQYF
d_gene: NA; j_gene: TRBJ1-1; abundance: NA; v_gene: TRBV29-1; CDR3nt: TGCAGCTCTCAAGATCAGCAGCTAGAAGCTTTCTTT; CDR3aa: CSSQDQQLEAFF
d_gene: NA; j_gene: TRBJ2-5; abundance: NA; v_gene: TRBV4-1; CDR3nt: TGCGCCAGCAGCAAGACTGCGGGGGAGACCCAGTACTTC; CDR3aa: CASSKTAGETQYF
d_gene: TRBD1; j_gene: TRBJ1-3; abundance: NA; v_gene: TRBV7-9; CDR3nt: TGTGCCAGCAGCATGGGACAGGGTTACACCATATATTTT; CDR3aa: CASSMGQGYTIYF
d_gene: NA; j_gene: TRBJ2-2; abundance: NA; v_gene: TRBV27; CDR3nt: TGTGCCAGCAGTTTTAACACCGGGGAGCTGTTTTTT; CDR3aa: CASSFNTGELFF
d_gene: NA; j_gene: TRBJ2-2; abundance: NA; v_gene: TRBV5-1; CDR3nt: TGCGCCAGCAGCTTGGAATGGGCTGGGAGCACCGGGGAGCTGTTTTTT; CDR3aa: CASSLEWAGSTGELFF
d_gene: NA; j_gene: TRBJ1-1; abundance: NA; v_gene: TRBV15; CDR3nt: TGTGCCACCAGCAGAGATCGGGTATGGGAGATAAACACTGAAGCTTTCTTT; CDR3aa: CATSRDRVWEINTEAFF